This entry lists 4 T cell receptor beta chains sequenced from one sample in a study of shared clonotypes between healthy human individuals. Terminally differentiated effector memory CD45RA+ cells were left out of the naive CD8 fraction, which was CD45RO-negative and positively selected for CCR7. Profiling relied on immunoSEQ multiplex PCR, and the TCRdb table lists in-frame clones only, not all of them. The sample lists millions of clones, about 92% occurring once. Sequencing used naive CD8+ T cells from PBMCs. The receptors stem from a man between 18 and 29 years old in good health. Some clones in this sample may be carry-over from other donors' samples.

This clone was seen once. The genes are TRBV7-8 and TRBJ2-5, with D possibly matching TRBD2 (5 bases). There are 14 residues in the CDR3. Germline V gene sequence: CDR1 SGHVS, CDR2 FQNEAQ. The germline V and J ends were trimmed by 7 bases and 4 bases, with 16 bases remaining between them. The CDR3 loop is CASTLRGPLETQYF. The CDR3 coding sequence is TGTGCCAGCACCCTCCGGGGTCCCCTAGAGACCCAGTACTTC.

This clone appeared a single time. The rearrangement joins TRBV28 to TRBJ1-5; D is uncertain. The CDR3 is made up of 14 amino acids. Trimming left V 9 bases short and J 0 bases short, with 12 bases between. CDR1 MDHEN and CDR2 SYDVKM come from the germline V gene. The CDR3 spells CASGQVFSNQPQHF. The CDR3 DNA reads TGTGCCAGTGGCCAGGTCTTTAGCAATCAGCCCCAGCATTTT.

This clone was seen only a few times. V and J are TRBV27 and TRBJ1-1; the D gene is possibly TRBD1 (5 bases). The V and J ends lost 8 bases and 1 base respectively, with 8 bases between them. There are 12 residues in the CDR3. Germline assignment: CDR1 MNHEY and CDR2 SMNVEV (reference sequence). Here the CDR3 DNA reads TGTGCCAGCGGGGACCGGAACACTGAAGCTTTCTTT. Translation gives CASGDRNTEAFF.

This clone appeared once. This chain joins TRBV19 and TRBJ1-4; TRBD1 aligns across 10 bases. The CDR3 consists of 16 residues. Germline CDR1 and CDR2: LNHDA and SQIVND (reference sequence). V lost 5 bases to trimming and J lost 1 base; unmatched junction nucleotides: 4. CDR3 DNA sequence: TGTGCCAGTAGTTCCCGGACAGGGGGAACTAATGAAAAACTGTTTTTT. Translating it yields CASSSRTGGTNEKLFF.